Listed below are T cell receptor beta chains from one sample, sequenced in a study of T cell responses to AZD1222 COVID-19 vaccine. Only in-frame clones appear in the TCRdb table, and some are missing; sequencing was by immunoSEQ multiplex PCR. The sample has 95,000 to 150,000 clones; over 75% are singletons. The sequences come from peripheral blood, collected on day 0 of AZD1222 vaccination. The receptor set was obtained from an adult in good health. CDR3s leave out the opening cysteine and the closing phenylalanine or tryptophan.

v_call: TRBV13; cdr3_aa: ASSHGTSGSTDTQY
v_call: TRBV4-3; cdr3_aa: ASSHSFGTENGYT
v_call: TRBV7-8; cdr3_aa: ASSPHRGVLRYEQY
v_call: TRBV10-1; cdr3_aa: ASIKGLHNQPQH
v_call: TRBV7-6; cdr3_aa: ASSPAFTGGGYT
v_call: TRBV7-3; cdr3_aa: ASSSGTPNTGELF
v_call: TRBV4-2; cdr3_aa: ASSPGDRTEAF
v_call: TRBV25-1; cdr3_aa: ASSELGNEQY
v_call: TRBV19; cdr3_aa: ASSTFNEQF
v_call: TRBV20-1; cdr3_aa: SAPADNEQF
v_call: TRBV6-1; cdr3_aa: ASSEVGTGRSYEQY
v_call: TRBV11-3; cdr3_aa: ASSPNRGAGTQY
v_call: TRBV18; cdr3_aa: ASSRNTDNYGYT
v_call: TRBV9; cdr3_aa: ASSVGQQLGNTIY
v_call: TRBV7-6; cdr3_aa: ASSSLNGESTGELF
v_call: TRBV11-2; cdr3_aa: ASSSSLAGGRNEQF
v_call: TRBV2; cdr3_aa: ASTLGQGGNEQF
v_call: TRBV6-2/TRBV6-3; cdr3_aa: ASSYFGGASQPQH
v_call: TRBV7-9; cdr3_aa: ASSLSGTNEKLF
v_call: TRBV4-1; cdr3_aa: ASSHTDRVDYGYT
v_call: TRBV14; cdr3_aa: ASSQSQVNTGELF
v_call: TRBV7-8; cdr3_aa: ASSPRQGRSEAF